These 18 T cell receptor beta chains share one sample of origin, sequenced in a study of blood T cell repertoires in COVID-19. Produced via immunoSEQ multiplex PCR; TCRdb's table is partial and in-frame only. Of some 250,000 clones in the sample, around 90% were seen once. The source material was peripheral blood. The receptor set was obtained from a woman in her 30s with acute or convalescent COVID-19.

This chain's CDR3 is CASRPGQGVGGYTF. CDR3 nucleotide sequence: TGTGCCAGTAGACCGGGACAGGGGGTTGGTGGCTACACCTTC. The rearrangement links TRBV19 to TRBJ1-2; 11 nucleotides align to TRBD1. The CDR3 contains 14 residues. From germline, CDR1 is LNHDA and CDR2 SQIVND (reference sequence). V gave up 6 bases and J gave up 7 bases; unmatched junction bases: 7. The full variable domain, completed using reference TRBV19 and TRBJ1-2, is DGGITQSPKYLFRKEGQNVTLSCEQNLNHDAMYWYRQDPGQGLRLIYYSQIVNDFQKGDIAEGYSVSREKKESFPLTVTSAQKNPTAFYLCASRPGQGVGGYTFGSGTRLTVV.

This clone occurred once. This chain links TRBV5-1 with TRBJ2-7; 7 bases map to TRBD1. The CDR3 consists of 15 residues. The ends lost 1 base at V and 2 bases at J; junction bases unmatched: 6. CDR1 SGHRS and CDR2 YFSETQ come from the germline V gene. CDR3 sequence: CASSLLGTEAYEQYF. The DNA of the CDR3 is TGCGCCAGCAGCTTGTTGGGGACAGAAGCCTACGAGCAGTACTTC.

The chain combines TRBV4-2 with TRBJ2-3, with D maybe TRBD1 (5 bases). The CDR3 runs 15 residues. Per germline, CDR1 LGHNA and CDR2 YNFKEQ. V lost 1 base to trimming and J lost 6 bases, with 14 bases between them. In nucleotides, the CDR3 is TGTGCCAGCAGCCAAGTTGACAGTGACAGTGATACGCAGTATTTT. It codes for CASSQVDSDSDTQYF.

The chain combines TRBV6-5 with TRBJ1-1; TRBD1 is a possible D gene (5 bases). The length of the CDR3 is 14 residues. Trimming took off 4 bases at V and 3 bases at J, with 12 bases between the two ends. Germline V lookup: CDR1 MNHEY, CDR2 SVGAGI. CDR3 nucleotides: TGTGCCAGCAGTTCTGTTGGGGGGGACACTGAAGCTTTCTTT. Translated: CASSSVGGDTEAFF.

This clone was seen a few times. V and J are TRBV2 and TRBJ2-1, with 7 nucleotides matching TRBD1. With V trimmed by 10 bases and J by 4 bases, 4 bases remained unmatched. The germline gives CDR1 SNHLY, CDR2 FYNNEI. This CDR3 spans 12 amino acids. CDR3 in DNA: TGTGCCACATCACAGGGGTACAATGAGCAGTTCTTC. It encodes CATSQGYNEQFF.

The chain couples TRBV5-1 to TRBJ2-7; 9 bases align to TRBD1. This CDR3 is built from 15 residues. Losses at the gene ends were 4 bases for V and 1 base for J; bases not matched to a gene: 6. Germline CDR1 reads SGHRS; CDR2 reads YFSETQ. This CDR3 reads CASSPGQGSSYEQYF. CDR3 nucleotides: TGCGCCAGCAGCCCAGGACAGGGGTCGTCCTACGAGCAGTACTTC.

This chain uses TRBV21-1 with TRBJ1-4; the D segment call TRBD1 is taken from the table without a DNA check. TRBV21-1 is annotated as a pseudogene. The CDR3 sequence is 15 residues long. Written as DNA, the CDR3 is TGTGCCAGCAGCGAAACTCAGGGATATAATGAAAAACTGTTTTTT. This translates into CASSETQGYNEKLFF.

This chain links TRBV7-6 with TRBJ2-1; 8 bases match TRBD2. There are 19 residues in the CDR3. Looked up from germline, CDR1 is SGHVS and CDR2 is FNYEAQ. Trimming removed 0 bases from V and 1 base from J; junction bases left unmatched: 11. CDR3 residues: CASSLAARAGVGSYNEQFF. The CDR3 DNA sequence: TGTGCCAGCAGCTTAGCGGCAAGAGCGGGAGTGGGGTCCTACAATGAGCAGTTCTTC. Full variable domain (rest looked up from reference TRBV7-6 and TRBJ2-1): GAGVSQSPRYKVTKRGQDVALRCDPISGHVSLYWYRQALGQGPEFLTYFNYEAQQDKSGLPNDRFSAERPEGSISTLTIQRTEQRDSAMYRCASSLAARAGVGSYNEQFFGPGTRLTVL.

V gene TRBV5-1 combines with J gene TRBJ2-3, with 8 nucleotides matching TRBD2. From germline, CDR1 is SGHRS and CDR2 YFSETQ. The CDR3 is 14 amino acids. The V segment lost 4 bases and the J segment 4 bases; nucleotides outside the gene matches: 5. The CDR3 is CASSTSGPPDTQYF. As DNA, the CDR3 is TGCGCCAGCAGCACTAGCGGTCCCCCAGATACGCAGTATTTT.

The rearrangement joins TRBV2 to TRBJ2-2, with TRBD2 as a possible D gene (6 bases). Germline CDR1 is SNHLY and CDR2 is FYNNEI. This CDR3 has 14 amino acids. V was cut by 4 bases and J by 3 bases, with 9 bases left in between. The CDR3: CASSVGTHTGELFF. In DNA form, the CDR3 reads TGTGCCAGCAGTGTCGGGACTCACACCGGGGAGCTGTTTTTT.

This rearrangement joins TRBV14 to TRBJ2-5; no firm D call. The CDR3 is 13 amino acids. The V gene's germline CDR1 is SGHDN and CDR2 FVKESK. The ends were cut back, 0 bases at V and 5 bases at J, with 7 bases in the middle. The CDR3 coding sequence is TGTGCCAGCAGCCAAGAAGTCCGGGAGACCCAGTACTTC. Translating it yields CASSQEVRETQYF.

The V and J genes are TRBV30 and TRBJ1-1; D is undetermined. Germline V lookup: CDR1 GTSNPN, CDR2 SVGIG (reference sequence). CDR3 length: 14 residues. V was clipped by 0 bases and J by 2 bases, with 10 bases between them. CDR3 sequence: CAWSVRGHNTEAFF. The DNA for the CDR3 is TGTGCCTGGAGTGTGCGGGGTCACAACACTGAAGCTTTCTTT.

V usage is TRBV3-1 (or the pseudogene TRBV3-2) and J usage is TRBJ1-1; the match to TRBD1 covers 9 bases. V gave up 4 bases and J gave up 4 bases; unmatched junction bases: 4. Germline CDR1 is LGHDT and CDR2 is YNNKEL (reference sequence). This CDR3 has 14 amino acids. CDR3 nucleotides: TGTGCCAGCAGCCGAGAGACAGGGGGCACTGAAGCTTTCTTT. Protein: CASSRETGGTEAFF.

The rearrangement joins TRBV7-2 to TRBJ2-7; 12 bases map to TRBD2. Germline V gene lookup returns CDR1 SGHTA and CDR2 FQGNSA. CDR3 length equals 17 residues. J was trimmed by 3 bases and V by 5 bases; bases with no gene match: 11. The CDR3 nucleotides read TGTGCCAGCAGCCCTAGCCTGACTAGCGGGGGACACTACGAGCAGTACTTC. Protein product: CASSPSLTSGGHYEQYF.

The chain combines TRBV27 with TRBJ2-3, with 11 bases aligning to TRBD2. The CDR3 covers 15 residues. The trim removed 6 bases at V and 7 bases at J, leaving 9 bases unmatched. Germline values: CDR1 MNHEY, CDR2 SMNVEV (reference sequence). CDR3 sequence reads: CASRAPGLAENTQYF. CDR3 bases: TGTGCCAGCAGAGCACCGGGACTAGCGGAGAATACGCAGTATTTT.

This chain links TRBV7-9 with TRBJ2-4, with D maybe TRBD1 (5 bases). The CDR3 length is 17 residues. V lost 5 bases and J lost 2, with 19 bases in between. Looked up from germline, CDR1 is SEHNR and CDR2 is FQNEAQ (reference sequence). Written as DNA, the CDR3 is TGTGCCAGCAGCCCCCCCCTAACAAGGGGAACCAAAAACATTCAGTACTTC. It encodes CASSPPLTRGTKNIQYF. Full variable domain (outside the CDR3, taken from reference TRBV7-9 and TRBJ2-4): DTGVSQNPRHKITKRGQNVTFRCDPISEHNRLYWYRQTLGQGPEFLTYFQNEAQLEKSRLLSDRFSAERPKGSFSTLEIQRTEQGDSAMYLCASSPPLTRGTKNIQYFGAGTRLSVL.

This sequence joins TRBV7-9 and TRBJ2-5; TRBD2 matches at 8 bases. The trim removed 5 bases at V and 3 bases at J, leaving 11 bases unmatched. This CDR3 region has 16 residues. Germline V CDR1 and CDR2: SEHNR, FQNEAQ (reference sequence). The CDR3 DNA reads TGTGCCAGCAGCCCAATCCTCCTTAGCGGGAAAGAGACCCAGTACTTC. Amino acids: CASSPILLSGKETQYF.

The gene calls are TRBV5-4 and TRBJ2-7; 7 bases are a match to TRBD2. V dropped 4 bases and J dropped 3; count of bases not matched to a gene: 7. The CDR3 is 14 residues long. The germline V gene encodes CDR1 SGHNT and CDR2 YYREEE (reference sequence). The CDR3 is CASSAASGRYEQYF. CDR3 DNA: TGTGCCAGCAGCGCTGCTAGCGGCCGCTACGAGCAGTACTTC.